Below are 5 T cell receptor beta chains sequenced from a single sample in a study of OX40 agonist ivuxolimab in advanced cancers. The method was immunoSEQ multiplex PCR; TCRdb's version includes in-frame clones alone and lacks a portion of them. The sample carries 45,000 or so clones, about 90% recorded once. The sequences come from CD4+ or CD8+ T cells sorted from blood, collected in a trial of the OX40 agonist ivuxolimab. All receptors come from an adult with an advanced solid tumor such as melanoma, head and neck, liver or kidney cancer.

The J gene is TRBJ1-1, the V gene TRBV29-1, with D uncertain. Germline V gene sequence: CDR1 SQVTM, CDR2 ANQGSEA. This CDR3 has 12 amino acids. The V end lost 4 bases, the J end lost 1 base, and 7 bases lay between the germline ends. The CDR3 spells CSVGGANTEAFF. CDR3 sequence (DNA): TGCAGCGTTGGTGGAGCGAACACTGAAGCTTTCTTT.

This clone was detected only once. The CDR3: CASNLDRHEKLFF. The CDR3 nucleotides are TGTGCCAGCAACCTGGACAGGCATGAAAAACTGTTTTTT. The chain recombines TRBV6-1 with TRBJ1-4; 7 bases line up with TRBD1. From germline, CDR1 is MNHNS and CDR2 SASEGT. Trimming removed 7 bases from V and 6 bases from J; junction bases left unmatched: 5. The CDR3 spans 13 residues.

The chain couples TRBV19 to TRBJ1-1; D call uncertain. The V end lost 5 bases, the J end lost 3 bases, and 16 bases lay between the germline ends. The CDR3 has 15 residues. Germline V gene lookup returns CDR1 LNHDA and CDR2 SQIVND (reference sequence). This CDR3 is CASSSPFAQDTEAFF. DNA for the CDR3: TGTGCCAGTAGTTCCCCCTTTGCTCAGGACACTGAAGCTTTCTTT.

The DNA of the CDR3 is TGTGCCAGCAGCTTAGCGGGGGGAACCGGGACATCCAAAAACATTCAGTACTTC. Translated: CASSLAGGTGTSKNIQYF. The chain recombines TRBV7-9 with TRBJ2-4; D is perhaps TRBD1 or TRBD2 (6 bases each). V was cut by 0 bases and J by 2 bases, with 17 bases left in between. The CDR3 loop spans 18 amino acids. The germline CDR1 and CDR2 sequences are SEHNR and FQNEAQ (reference sequence).

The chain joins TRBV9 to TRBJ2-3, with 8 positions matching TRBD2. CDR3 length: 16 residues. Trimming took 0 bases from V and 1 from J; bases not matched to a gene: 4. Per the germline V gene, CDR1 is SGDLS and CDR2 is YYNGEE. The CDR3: CASSVGPREGTDTQYF. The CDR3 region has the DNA TGTGCCAGCAGCGTAGGCCCGCGGGAGGGCACAGATACGCAGTATTTT.